This TCR beta chain comes out of a study of blood T cell repertoires in COVID-19. Germline V CDR1 and CDR2: SGHVS, FQNEAQ. This CDR3 is built from 17 residues. The V segment lost 2 bases and the J segment 10 bases; nucleotides outside the gene matches: 19. The repertoire was sequenced with immunoSEQ multiplex PCR; TCRdb's copy has only in-frame clones and lacks some. The table includes about 380,000 clones, about 90% detected once. This clone was counted once. The sample taken for sequencing was PBMCs or T cells enriched from blood (not recorded which). The TCR originated in a woman younger than 45 who had recovered from COVID-19. V gene TRBV7-8 combines with J gene TRBJ2-5, with 7 bases that match TRBD1. The CDR3 region has the DNA TGTGCCAGCAGCTTAAACCGGTACTCGGGACAGTCCTACCACCAGTACTTC. Its protein product is CASSLNRYSGQSYHQYF.